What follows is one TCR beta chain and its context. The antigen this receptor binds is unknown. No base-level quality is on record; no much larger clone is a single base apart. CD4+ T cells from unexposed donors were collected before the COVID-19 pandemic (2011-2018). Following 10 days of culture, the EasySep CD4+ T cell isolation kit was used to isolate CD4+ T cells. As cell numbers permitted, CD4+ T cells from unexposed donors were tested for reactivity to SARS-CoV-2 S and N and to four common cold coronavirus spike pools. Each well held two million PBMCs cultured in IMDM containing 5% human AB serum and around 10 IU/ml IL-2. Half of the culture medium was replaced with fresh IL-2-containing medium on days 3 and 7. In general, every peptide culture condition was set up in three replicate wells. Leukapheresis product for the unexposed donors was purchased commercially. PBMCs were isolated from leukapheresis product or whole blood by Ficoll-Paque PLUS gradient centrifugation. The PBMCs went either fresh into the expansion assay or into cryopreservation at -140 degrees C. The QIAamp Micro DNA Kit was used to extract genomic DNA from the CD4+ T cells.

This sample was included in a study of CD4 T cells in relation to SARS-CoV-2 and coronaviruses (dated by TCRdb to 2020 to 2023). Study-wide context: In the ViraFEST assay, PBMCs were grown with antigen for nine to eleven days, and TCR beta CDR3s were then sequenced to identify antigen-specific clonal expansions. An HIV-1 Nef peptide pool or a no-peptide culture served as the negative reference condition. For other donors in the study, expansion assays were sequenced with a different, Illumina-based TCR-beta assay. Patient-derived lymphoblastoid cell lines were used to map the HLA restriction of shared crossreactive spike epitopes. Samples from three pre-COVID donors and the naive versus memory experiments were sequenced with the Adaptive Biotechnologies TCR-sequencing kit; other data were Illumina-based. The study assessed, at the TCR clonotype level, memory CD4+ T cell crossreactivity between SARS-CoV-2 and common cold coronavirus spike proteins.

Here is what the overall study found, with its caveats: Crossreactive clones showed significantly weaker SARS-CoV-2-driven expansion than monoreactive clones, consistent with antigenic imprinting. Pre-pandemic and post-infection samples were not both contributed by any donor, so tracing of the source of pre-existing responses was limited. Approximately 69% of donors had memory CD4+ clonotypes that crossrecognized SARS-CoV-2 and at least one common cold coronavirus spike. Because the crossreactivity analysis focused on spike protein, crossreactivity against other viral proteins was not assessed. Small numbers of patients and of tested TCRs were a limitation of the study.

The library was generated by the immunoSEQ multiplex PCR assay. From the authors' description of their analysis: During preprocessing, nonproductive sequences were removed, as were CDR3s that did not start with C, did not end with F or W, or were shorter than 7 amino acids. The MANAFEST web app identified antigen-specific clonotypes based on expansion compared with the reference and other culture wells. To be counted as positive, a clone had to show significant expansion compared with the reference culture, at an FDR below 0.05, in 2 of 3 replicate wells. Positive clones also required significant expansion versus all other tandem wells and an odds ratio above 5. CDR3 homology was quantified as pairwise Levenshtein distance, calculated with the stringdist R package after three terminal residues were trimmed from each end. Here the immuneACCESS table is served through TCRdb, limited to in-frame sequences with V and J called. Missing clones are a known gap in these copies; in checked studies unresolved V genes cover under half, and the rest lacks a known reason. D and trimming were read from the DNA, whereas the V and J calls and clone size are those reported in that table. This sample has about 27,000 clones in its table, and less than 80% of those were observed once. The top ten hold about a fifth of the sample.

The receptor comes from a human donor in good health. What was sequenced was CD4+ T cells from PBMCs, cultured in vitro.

The CDR3 reads as follows: CSASIQGGNQPQHF. The sequence in DNA is TGCAGTGCTAGTATCCAGGGTGGCAATCAGCCCCAGCATTTT. The V gene is TRBV20-1 and the J gene is TRBJ1-5; TRBD1 is a weak D gene call, 5 bases matching. V drops 3 bases and J drops 2 bases, leaving 11 bases in between. There are 14 amino acids in the CDR3, from cysteine to phenylalanine inclusive. Only the CDR3 portion is preserved as DNA: 42 bases, with reading frame beginning at the first base. In the germline V gene (reference sequence), CDR1 corresponds to DFQATT and CDR2 to SNEGSKA.